This TCR beta chain is drawn from a study of cytomegalovirus exposure and HLA in healthy donors. Sequencing used immunoSEQ multiplex PCR; TCRdb keeps in-frame clones, though not all of them. The table shows 200,000 or so clones, with approximately 82% occurring only once. In this sample, this clone turned up once. As yet, its antigen is unknown. Germline V gives CDR1 LNHDA, CDR2 SQIVND (reference sequence). V lost 6 bases, J lost 8 bases, and 10 bases stayed unmatched. The CDR3 has 14 amino acids. Study results and limitations: Overall, about 160 TCR beta chains were annotated as cytomegalovirus-associated. A few chains linked to CMV were shown in vitro to be specific for CMV antigens.

This TCR derives from a woman younger than 45 in good health and CMV-seropositive. This chain links TRBV19 with TRBJ1-1, with TRBD1 matching over 9 bases. Sequencing used PBMCs. CDR3: CASSTQGAIQEAFF. DNA for the CDR3: TGTGCCAGTAGCACACAGGGGGCGATTCAGGAAGCTTTCTTT.